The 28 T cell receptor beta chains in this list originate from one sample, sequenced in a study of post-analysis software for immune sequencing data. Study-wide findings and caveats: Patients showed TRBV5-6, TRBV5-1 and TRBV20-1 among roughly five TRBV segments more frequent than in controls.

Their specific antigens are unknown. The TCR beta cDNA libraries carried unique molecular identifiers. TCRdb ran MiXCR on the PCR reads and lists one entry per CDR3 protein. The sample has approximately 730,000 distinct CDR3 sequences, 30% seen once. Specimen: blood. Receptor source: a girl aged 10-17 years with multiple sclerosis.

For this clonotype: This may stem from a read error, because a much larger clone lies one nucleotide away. The CDR3 DNA follows: TGCAGCGTTGGGGCAGGGGTTGACTACACCTTC. As protein: CSVGAGVDYTF. The rearrangement uses TRBV29-1 and TRBJ1-2; TRBD1 is a possible D gene (6 bases). Germline V lookup: CDR1 SQVTM, CDR2 ANQGSEA. The CDR3 extends over 11 amino acids. The V gene lost 4 bases and the J gene lost 10 bases, with 13 bases spanning the gap.

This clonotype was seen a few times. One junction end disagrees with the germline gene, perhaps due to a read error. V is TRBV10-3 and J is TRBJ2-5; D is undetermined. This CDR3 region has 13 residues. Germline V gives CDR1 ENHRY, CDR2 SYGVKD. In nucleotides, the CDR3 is TGTGCCATCAGGGAGTCCCCTCAAGAGACCCAGTACTTC. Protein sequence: CAIRESPQETQYF.

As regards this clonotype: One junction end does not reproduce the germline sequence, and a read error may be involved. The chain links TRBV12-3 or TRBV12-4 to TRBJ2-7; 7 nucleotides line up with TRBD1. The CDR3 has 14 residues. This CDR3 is CTSSLGTAAYEQYF. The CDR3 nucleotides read TGTACCAGCTCCCTAGGGACAGCTGCCTACGAGCAGTACTTC.

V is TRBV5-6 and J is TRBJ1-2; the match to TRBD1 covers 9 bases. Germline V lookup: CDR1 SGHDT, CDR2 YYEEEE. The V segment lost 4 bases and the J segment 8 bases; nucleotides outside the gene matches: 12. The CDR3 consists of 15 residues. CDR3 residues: CASSPGLQGARGYTF. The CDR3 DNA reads TGTGCCAGCAGCCCCGGCCTACAGGGGGCGCGCGGCTACACCTTC. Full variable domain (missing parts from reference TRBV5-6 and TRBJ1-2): DAGVTQSPTHLIKTRGQQVTLRCSPKSGHDTVSWYQQALGQGPQFIFQYYEEEERQRGNFPDRFSGHQFPNYSSELNVNALLLGDSALYLCASSPGLQGARGYTFGSGTRLTVV.

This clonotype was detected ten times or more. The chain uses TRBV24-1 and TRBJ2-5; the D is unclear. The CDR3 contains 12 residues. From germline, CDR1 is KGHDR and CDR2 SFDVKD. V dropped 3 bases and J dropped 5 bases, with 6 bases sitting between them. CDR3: CATSDEVETQYF. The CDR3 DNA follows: TGTGCCACCAGTGATGAAGTGGAGACCCAGTACTTC.

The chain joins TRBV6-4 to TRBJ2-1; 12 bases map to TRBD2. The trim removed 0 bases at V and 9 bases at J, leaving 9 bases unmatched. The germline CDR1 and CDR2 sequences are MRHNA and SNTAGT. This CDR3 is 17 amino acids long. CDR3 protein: CASSDSGLAGGPSEQFF. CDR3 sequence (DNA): TGTGCCAGCAGTGACTCAGGGCTAGCGGGAGGGCCGAGTGAGCAGTTCTTC.

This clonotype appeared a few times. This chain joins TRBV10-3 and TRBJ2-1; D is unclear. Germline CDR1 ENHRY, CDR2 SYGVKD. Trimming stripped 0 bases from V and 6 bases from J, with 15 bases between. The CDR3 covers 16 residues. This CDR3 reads CAISESWVDIFNEQFF. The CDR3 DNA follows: TGTGCCATCAGTGAGTCGTGGGTAGATATTTTCAATGAGCAGTTCTTC.

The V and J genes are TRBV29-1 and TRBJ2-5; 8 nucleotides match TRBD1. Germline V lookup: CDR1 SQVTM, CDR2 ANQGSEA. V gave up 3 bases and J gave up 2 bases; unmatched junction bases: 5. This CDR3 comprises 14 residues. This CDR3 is CSVEIGTGQETQYF. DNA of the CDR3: TGCAGCGTTGAGATTGGGACAGGTCAAGAGACCCAGTACTTC.

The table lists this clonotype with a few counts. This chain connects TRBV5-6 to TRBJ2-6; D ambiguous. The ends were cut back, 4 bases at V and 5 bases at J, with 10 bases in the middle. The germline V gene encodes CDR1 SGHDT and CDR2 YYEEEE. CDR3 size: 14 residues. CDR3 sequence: CASSGPLWANVLTF. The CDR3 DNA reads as TGTGCCAGCAGCGGGCCTCTCTGGGCCAACGTCCTGACTTTC.

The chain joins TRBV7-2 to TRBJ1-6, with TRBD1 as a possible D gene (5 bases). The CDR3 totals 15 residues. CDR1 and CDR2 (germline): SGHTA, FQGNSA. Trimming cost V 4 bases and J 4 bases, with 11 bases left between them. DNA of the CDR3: TGTGCCAGCAGCTCCAGGGTTCGGTATAATTCACCCCTCCACTTT. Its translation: CASSSRVRYNSPLHF.

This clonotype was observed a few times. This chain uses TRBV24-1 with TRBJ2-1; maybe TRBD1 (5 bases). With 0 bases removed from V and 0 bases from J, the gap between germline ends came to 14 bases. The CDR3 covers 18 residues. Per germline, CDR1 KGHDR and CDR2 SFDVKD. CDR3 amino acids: CATSDLPFQGSSYNEQFF. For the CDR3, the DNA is TGTGCCACCAGTGATTTGCCTTTCCAGGGAAGCTCCTACAATGAGCAGTTCTTC.

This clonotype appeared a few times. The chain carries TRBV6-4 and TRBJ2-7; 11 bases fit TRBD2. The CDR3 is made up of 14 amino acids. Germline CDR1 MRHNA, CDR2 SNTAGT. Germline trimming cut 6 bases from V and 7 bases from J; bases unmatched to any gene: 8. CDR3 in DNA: TGTGCCAGCAGGATACTAGCGGGAGTGGGGGAGCAGTACTTC. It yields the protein CASRILAGVGEQYF.

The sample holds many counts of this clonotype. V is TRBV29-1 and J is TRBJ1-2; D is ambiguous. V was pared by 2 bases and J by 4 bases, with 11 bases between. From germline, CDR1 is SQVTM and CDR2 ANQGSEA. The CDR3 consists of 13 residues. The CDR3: CSVELGRGYGYTF. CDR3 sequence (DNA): TGCAGCGTTGAATTAGGACGAGGCTATGGCTACACCTTC.

CDR3 sequence: CAITSDLQETQYF. The DNA of the CDR3 is TGTGCCATTACTAGCGACCTCCAAGAGACCCAGTACTTC. The V call is TRBV10-3, the J call TRBJ2-5; TRBD2 agrees at 7 bases. Trimming took 9 bases from V and 1 from J; bases not matched to a gene: 5. Germline V lookup: CDR1 ENHRY, CDR2 SYGVKD. This CDR3 has 13 residues.

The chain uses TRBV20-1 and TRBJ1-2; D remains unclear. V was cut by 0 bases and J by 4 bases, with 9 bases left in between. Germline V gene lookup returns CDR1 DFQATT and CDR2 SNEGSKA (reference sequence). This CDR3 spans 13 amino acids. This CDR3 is CSARDRRTYGYTF. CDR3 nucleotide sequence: TGCAGTGCTAGAGATCGCAGGACCTATGGCTACACCTTC.

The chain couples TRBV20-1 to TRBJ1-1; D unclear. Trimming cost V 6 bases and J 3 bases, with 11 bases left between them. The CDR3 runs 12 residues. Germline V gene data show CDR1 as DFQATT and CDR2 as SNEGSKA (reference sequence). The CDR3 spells CSAPNVHTEAFF. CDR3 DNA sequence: TGCAGTGCGCCGAATGTCCACACTGAAGCTTTCTTT.

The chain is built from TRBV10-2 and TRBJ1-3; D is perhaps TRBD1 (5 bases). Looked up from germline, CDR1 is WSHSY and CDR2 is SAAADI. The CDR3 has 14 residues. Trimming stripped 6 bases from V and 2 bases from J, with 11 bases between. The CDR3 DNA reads TGCGCCAGCAGGCAGGGTTCGGCTGGAAACACCATATATTTT. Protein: CASRQGSAGNTIYF.

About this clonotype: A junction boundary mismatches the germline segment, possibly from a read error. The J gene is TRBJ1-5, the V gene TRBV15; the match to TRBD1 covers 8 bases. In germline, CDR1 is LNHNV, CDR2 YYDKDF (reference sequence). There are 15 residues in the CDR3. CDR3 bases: TGTGCCGCCAGCAGAGACAGGGGTGGCAATCAGCCCCAGCATTTT. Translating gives CAASRDRGGNQPQHF.

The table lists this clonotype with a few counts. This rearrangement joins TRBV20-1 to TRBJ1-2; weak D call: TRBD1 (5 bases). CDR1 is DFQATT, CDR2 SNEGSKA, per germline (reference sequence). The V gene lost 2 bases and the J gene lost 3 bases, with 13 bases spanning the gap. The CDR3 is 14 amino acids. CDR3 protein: CSARRRVGDYGYTF. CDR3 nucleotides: TGCAGTGCTAGACGCAGGGTCGGCGACTATGGCTACACCTTC.

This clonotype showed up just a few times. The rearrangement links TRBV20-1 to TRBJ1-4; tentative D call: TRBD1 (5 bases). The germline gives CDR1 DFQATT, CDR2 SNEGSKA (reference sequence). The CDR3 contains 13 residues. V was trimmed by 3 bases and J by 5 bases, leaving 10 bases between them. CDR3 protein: CSASGARNEKLFF. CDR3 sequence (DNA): TGCAGTGCTAGTGGGGCGCGGAATGAAAAACTGTTTTTT.

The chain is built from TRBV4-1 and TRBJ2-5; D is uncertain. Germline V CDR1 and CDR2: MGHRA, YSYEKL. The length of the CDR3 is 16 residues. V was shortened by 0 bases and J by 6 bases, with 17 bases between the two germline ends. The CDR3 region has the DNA TGCGCCAGCAGCCAAGAGTCAAGGACGGCGGCACAGACCCAGTACTTC. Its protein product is CASSQESRTAAQTQYF.

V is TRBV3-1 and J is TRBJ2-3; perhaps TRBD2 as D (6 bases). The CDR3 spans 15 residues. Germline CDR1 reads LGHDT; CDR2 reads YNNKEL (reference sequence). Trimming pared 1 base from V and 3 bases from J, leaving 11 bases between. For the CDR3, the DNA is TGTGCCAGCAGCCAAGTTAGCGGCCCTACAGATACGCAGTATTTT. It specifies CASSQVSGPTDTQYF.

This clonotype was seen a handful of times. The chain's CDR3 is CSARERGSYNEQFF. CDR3 bases: TGCAGTGCTAGAGAGAGGGGGTCCTACAATGAGCAGTTCTTC. The chain carries TRBV20-1 and TRBJ2-1; maybe TRBD1 (6 bases). The CDR3 loop spans 14 amino acids. Trimming pared 0 bases from V and 1 base from J, leaving 7 bases between. The V gene's germline CDR1 is DFQATT and CDR2 SNEGSKA (reference sequence).

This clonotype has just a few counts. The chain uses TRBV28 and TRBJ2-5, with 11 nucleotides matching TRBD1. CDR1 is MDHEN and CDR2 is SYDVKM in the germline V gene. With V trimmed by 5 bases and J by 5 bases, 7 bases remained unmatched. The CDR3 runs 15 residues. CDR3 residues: CASSLGQGAEETQYF. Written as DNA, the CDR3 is TGTGCCAGCAGTCTCGGACAGGGGGCGGAGGAGACCCAGTACTTC.

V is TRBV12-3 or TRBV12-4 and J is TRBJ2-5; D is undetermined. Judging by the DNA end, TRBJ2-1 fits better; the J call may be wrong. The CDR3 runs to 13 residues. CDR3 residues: CASSFSVQETQFF. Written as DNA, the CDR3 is TGTGCCAGCAGTTTTTCGGTCCAAGAGACCCAGTTCTTC.

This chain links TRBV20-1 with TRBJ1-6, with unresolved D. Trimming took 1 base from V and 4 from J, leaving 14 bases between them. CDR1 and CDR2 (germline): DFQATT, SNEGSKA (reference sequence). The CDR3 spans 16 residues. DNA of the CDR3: TGCAGTGCTAGAGGGGCGGTGGCAGCGTATAATTCACCCCTCCACTTT. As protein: CSARGAVAAYNSPLHF.

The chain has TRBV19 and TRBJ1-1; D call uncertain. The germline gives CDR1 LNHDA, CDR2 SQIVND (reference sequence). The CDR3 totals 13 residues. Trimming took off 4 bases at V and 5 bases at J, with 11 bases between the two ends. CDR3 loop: CASSTTSETEAFF. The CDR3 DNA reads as TGTGCCAGTAGTACCACATCGGAGACTGAAGCTTTCTTT. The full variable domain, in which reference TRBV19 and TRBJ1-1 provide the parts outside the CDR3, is DGGITQSPKYLFRKEGQNVTLSCEQNLNHDAMYWYRQDPGQGLRLIYYSQIVNDFQKGDIAEGYSVSREKKESFPLTVTSAQKNPTAFYLCASSTTSETEAFFGQGTRLTVV.

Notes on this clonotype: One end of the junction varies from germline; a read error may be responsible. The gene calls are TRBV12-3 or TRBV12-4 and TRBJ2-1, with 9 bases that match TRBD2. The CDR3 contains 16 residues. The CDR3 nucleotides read TGTGCCAGCGGTTTATTTGGCGGGAGGGCCTGGGGTGAGCAGTTCTTC. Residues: CASGLFGGRAWGEQFF.